The clone carrying this T cell receptor beta chain has only one observation. These data come from a study of blood T cell repertoires in COVID-19. This CDR3 spans 14 amino acids. Germline V gene sequence: CDR1 MDHEN, CDR2 SYDVKM. V was pared by 2 bases and J by 4 bases, with 3 bases of the junction left unmatched. The protocol was immunoSEQ multiplex PCR, while the TCRdb copy is restricted to in-frame clones and leaves out a portion. The top ten clones hold about 4.3% of a sample with about 260,000 clones, around four fifths of them seen once. The TCR sequence derives from a man aged 60-69 years who had recovered from COVID-19. Sequencing was performed on peripheral blood. V usage is TRBV28 and J usage is TRBJ1-1; 8 bases fit TRBD1. DNA for the CDR3: TGTGCCAGCAGTTTAGACAGGGGTTCCACTGAAGCTTTCTTT. Residues: CASSLDRGSTEAFF.